Given below is one T cell receptor beta chain in context. Its recognized antigen is unknown. The record has no base qualities; no much larger clone is one base away. Including the terminal cysteine and phenylalanine, the CDR3 comprises 12 residues. Of all the DNA, just the CDR3 is kept, 36 bases in frame from base 1. Deletion took 7 bases off V and 5 bases off J, with a span of 11 bases between the germline ends. The germline V gene (reference sequence) yields LNHDA for CDR1 and SQIVND for CDR2. The sample originates from a study of cytomegalovirus exposure and HLA in healthy donors (dated by TCRdb to 2016 to 2017). The study in broad terms: An earlier analysis of several hundred of the donors reported about 250 Gb of sequence data and some 100 million unique TCR beta sequences from 150 million to 200 million T cells. An early release covering 550 to 700 HLA-typed donors comprised about 320 gigabases of sequencing data and about 90 million unique TCR sequences. Of the approximately 370 genotyped donors, more than 75% were placed in the genetic ancestry cluster associated with self-reported Caucasian donors. The study aimed to test whether signatures of past pathogen exposure could be identified by cataloging public T cell receptors. The study used immunosequencing to profile the T cell repertoires of approximately 640 subjects and linked those repertoires to cytomegalovirus serostatus. Besides the first cohort of under 700 subjects, a separate validation cohort made up of 90 to 150 different subjects was used. High-throughput TCR immunosequencing, statistical association of individual TCRs with disease status, and machine learning were combined to predict cytomegalovirus infection status. A later analysis re-analyzed previously published TCR beta repertoires from approximately 700 donors and added high-resolution HLA genotyping to study TCR occurrence patterns. The later analysis used no new phenotypic data to find candidate immune exposures, relying instead on TCR beta sequences and their occurrence across donors. To decide whether each TCR beta V gene segment behaved as functional or pseudogenic, an earlier analysis of approximately 620 of the donors relied on high-throughput TCR beta sequencing. Donor age, sex, ethnicity and CMV serostatus were compiled together with the repertoire data. In a later genetic analysis, genome-wide SNP genotypes for about three fifths of the roughly 670 donors were used, and that subset was treated as a discovery cohort. All discovery cohort repertoires had been generated using a single sequencing platform. Both class I and class II loci were covered by HLA typing, at four-digit resolution. The number of typed donors differed by locus: about 629-630 for A, B, C, DRB1 and DQB1; roughly 510 for DQA1; approximately 610 for DPA1; and roughly 450 for DPB1. Roughly 5 DR-DQ haplotypes were handled as single units for association and clustering, since linkage in the cohort was strong. Across some 400 genotyped donors of the cohort, an average of about 240,000 unique TCR beta nucleotide sequences per donor were sequenced, and 15% to 20% of those sequences were non-productive. Study-wide conclusions, independent of this receptor: The 87-base-pair reads could not distinguish some IMGT-functional V segments, including TRBV6-2 and TRBV6-3, so those segments were excluded. Correlated functional status among segregating V segments might reflect linkage disequilibrium, but an unknown experimental factor could not be ruled out. In a later analysis, TCR association rates were found to vary across HLA loci, with the most associated TCRs seen for DRB1 alleles and the fewest for HLA-C alleles. In both the original and validation cohorts, the classifier was reported to diagnose cytomegalovirus status with high specificity and sensitivity. Several of the top co-occurrence clusters appeared to be linked to parvovirus B19, influenza, CMV and Epstein-Barr virus, according to a later analysis. Only TCR beta chains were sequenced in this cohort, and the absence of alpha or paired-chain data limited detectable features. A further reported finding was that TCR beta sequences accurately predicted the HLA-A and HLA-B alleles for most subjects in the first cohort. In vitro tests confirmed that three of the cytomegalovirus-associated TCR beta chains recognize cytomegalovirus antigens. In an earlier analysis of more than 450 of the donors, most TCR beta V segments were observed in productive rearrangements about 87% or about 30% of the time, broadly matching IMGT annotations. The authors suggested that the approach could potentially be generalized to other disease states and immunological phenotypes. A later genetic analysis reported fewer N-insertions in productive TCRs among donors in an Asian-associated ancestry cluster than the approximately 700-donor mean. While some public TCRs were present in many individuals, most TCR sequences turned up only very rarely across donors. An association between a missense DCLRE1C variant and V-gene and J-gene trimming of TCR beta chains was found in a later genetic analysis and replicated in an independent cohort. CMV serostatus was the only immune exposure information available for the cohort. Assigning TCR associations to individual alleles was difficult when HLA alleles, especially DR and DQ, strongly co-occurred. The study listed 164 TCR beta chains as associated with cytomegalovirus. The sequencing pipeline was judged likely to have produced a cluster of highly shared sequence variants as a technical artifact. Specific HLA alleles were associated with 15,000 to 20,000 TCR beta sequences at a false discovery rate of 0.05 in a later analysis. Because HLA typing was missing for some donors at each locus, association tests included only the typed subset. According to a later analysis, most CMV-associated TCR beta chains appeared to be HLA-restricted, and the HLA associations seemed to be driven largely by CMV exposure. Compared with equally common non-associated chains, HLA-associated TCR beta chains in a later analysis were more clonally expanded and had lower generation probabilities. The earlier analysis of almost 600 of the donors excluded approximately 17 rarely observed V segments, including chromosome 9 orphons, because counts were too low. Presence/absence analyses assumed roughly uniform sequencing depth across donors, an assumption that may not hold.

Library method: the immunoSEQ multiplex PCR assay. For the multiplex PCR, a mixture combining 60 forward primers for TCR Vbeta segments and 13 reverse primers for TCR Jbeta segments was used. Amplification of the CDR3 region of rearranged TCR beta genes was performed with a multiplex PCR assay on genomic DNA. The Illumina HiSeq System was used to sequence the amplified TCR beta libraries as 87-base-pair reads. The published analysis was carried out like this. A later analysis tallied 80 million to 95 million unique TCR beta chains across the 550 to 850 repertoires, and around 10 million of those chains were shared by two or more donors. To remove PCR and sequencing errors, raw reads were error-corrected and collapsed into unique sequences using a nearest-neighbor algorithm that merged closely related sequences. Alignment of CDR3 sequences to IMGT reference sequences was used to assign V, D and J gene segments. Each retained sequence needed at least a six-nucleotide match to both a V gene segment and a J gene segment. Rearrangements were called productive when the CDR3 lacked stop codons and stayed in frame with V and J; all others were non-productive. CDR3 was defined according to IMGT convention as the region running from the second conserved V-encoded cysteine to the conserved J-encoded phenylalanine. The earlier analysis of about 500 of the donors excluded sequences that lacked an unambiguous match to a single V gene segment. In an earlier analysis of roughly 600 of the donors, a V segment was called functional when productive rearrangements were above 56.7%, and segregating when the standard deviation between donors exceeded 5%. A statistical classification framework was built for diagnosing cytomegalovirus status from the catalog of TCR beta chain sequences. In a later analysis, V and J genes were assigned by comparing TCR nucleotide sequences against IMGT/GENE-DB human TR gene sequences. In a later analysis, CDR3 sequences and most-parsimonious VDJ recombination scenarios were assigned using the TCRdist pipeline. In a later analysis, each TCR beta chain was defined by its CDR3 amino acid sequence together with its V-gene family, and reads without a unique V-gene family were excluded. A later analysis removed 592 highly shared, low-generation-probability nucleotide sequences to deal with suspected cross-contamination and a sequencing artifact. In a later analysis, a clonal expansion index for each public chain was calculated from normalized within-repertoire ranks of inferred template counts. In a later analysis, generation probabilities were computed using a VDJ recombination model fitted to out-of-frame rearrangements, and the results were checked against IGoR. In a later analysis, TCR-TCR, TCR-HLA and TCR-CMV co-occurrence was scored with hypergeometric tests, and a repertoire-size bias correction was applied to TCR pairs. A later analysis estimated false discovery rates by permuting HLA or CMV assignments 20 times. A later analysis grouped co-occurring TCRs with DBSCAN, adding TCRdist sequence similarity when clustering within HLA-allele-positive subsets. Co-occurrence clustering excluded repertoires with fewer than 30,000 or more than 120,000 public chains, plus five with anomalous nucleotide sharing. This immuneACCESS table, as held by TCRdb, lists in-frame sequences with V and J called but not all clones. Of the missing ones, under half trace to an unresolved V gene in checked studies; the others have no known cause. V and J calls and clone size are those listed in that table; D and trimming were worked out from the DNA. The sample table contains about 130,000 clones; only one count was recorded for more than 70% of them. 2.5% to 3.5% of the sample is in the top ten clones.

The cohort comprised 666 healthy bone marrow donors. All cohort members were sampled while nominally healthy, although unrecorded immune exposures were likely present. The donor was CMV seronegative and belonged to the group of approximately 320 seronegative cohort members. Each donor provided a peripheral blood sample, and peripheral blood mononuclear cells were used for TCR beta sequencing. Genomic DNA was extracted from the blood cell samples with the Qiagen DNeasy Blood Extraction Kit. The source of this sequence is a man aged 40-55 years in good health and CMV-seronegative. This sequence uses TRBV19 and TRBJ1-1; a tentative D call is TRBD1 (6 bases match). The sequenced material came from PBMCs. The CDR3 sequence is CASNQGWTEAFF. The nucleotide sequence is given as TGTGCCAGTAACCAGGGGTGGACTGAAGCTTTCTTT.